Reported below is one TCR beta chain. The target antigen is unknown. The data were taken from a study of tumor-infiltrating lymphocytes in localized non-small cell lung cancer. General study results and limits: Tumors had more T cell infiltration than uninvolved lung, per TCRbeta sequencing and CD3 counts.

Measured with immunoSEQ multiplex PCR; TCRdb has only the in-frame clones, and not every one. The sample lists 15,000 to 16,000 clones; 69% were seen once. Germline V lookup: CDR1 ENHRY, CDR2 SYGVKD. Trimming took 0 bases from V and 1 from J; bases not matched to a gene: 7. The CDR3 totals 19 residues. Sequenced input: lung tumor tissue. The chain recombines TRBV10-3 with TRBJ2-3; 13 bases match TRBD2. This receptor was obtained from a human donor with non-small cell lung cancer. CDR3 amino acids: CAISESRTSGSDGTDTQYF. CDR3 in DNA: TGTGCCATCAGTGAGTCTAGGACTAGCGGGAGCGACGGCACAGATACGCAGTATTTT.